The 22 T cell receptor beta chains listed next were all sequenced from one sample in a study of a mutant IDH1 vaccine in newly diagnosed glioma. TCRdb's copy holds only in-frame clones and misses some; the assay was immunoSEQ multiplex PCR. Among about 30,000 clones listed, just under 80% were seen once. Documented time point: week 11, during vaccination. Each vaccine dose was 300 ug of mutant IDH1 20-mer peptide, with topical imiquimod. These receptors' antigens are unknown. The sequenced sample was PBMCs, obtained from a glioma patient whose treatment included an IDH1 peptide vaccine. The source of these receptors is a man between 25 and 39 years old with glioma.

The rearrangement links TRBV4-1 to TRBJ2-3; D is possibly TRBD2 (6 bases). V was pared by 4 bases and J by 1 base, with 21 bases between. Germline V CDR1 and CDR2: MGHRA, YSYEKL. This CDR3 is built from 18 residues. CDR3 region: CASSPRQTSFGGTDTQYF. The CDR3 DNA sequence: TGCGCCAGCAGCCCCCGGCAAACTAGCTTTGGGGGCACAGATACGCAGTATTTT.

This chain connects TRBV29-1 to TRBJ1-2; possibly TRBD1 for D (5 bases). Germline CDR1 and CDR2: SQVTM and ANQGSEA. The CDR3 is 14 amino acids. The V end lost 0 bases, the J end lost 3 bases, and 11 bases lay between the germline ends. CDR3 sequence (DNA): TGCAGCGTTGAAGATTCGGGGGAGGACTATGGCTACACCTTC. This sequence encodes CSVEDSGEDYGYTF.

CDR3 DNA: TGTGCCTGGACCCGCGAGTATGGCTACACCTTC. It codes for CAWTREYGYTF. V is TRBV30 and J is TRBJ1-2; D is ambiguous. V lost 4 bases and J lost 5, with 8 bases in between. Germline V gene data show CDR1 as GTSNPN and CDR2 as SVGIG (reference sequence). This CDR3 is 11 amino acids long.

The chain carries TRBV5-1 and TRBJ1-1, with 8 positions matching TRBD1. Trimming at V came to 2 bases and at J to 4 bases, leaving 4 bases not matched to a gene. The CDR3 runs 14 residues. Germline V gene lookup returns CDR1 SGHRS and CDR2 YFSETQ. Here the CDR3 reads CASSFQGAGTEAFF. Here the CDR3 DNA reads TGCGCCAGCAGCTTCCAGGGGGCAGGCACTGAAGCTTTCTTT.

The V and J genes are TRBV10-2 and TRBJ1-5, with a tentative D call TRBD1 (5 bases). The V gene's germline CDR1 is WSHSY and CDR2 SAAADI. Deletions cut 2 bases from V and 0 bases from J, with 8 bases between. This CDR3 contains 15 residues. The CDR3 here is CASSELGDSNQPQHF. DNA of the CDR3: TGCGCCAGCAGTGAGCTAGGGGATAGCAATCAGCCCCAGCATTTT.

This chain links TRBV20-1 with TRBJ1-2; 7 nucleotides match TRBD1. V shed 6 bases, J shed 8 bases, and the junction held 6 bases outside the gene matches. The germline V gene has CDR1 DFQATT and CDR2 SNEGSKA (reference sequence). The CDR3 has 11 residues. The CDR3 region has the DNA TGCAGTGCACCCGGGACAGAAGGCTACACCTTC. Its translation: CSAPGTEGYTF.

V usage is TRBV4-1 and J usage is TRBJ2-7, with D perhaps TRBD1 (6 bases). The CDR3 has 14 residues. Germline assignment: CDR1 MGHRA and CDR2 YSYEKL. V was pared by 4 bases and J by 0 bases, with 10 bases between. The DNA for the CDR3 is TGCGCCAGCAGCCTTAGGACAGACTCCTACGAGCAGTACTTC. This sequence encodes CASSLRTDSYEQYF.

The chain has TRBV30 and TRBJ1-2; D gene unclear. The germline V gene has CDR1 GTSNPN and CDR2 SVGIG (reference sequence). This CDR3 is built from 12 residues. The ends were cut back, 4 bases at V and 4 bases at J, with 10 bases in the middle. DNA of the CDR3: TGTGCCTGGAATCGGGCCGGCTATGGCTACACCTTC. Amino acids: CAWNRAGYGYTF.

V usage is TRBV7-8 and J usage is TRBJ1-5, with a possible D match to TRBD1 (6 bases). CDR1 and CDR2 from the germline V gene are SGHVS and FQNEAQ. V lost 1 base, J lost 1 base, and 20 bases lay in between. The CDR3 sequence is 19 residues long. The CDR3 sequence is CASSLDLAGEVGSNQPQHF. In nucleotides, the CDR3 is TGTGCCAGCAGCTTAGACTTGGCAGGGGAGGTTGGGAGCAATCAGCCCCAGCATTTT.

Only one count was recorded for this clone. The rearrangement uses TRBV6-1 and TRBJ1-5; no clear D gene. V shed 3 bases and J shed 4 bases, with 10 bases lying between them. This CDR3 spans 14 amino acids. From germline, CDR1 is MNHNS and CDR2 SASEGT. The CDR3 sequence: CASSESGFNQPQHF. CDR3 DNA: TGTGCCAGCAGTGAGTCGGGTTTTAATCAGCCCCAGCATTTT.

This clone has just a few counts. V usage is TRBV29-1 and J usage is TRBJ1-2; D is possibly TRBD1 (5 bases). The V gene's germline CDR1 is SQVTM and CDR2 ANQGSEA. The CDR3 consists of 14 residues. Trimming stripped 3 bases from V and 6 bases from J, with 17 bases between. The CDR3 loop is CSVDAGIEGHGYTF. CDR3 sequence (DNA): TGCAGCGTTGATGCAGGGATAGAGGGACATGGCTACACCTTC.

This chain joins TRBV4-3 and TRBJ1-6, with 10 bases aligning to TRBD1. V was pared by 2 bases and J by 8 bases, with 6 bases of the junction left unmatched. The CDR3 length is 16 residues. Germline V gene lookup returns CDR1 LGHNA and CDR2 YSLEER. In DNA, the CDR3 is TGCGCCAGCAGCCAATCTCGGACAGGGGGGGATTCACCCCTCCACTTT. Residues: CASSQSRTGGDSPLHF.

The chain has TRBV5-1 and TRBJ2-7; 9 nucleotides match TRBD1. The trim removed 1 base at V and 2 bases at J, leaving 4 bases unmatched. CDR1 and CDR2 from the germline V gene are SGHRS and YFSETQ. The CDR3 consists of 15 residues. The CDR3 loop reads CASSLSGQGTYEQYF. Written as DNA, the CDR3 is TGCGCCAGCAGCTTGTCGGGACAGGGCACCTACGAGCAGTACTTC.

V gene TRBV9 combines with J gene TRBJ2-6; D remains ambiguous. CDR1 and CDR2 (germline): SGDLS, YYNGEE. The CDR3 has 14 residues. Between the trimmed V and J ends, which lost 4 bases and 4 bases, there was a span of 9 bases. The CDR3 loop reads CASSPLLGANVLTF. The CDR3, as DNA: TGTGCCAGCAGCCCACTATTAGGGGCCAACGTCCTGACTTTC. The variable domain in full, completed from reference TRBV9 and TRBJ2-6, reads DSGVTQTPKHLITATGQRVTLRCSPRSGDLSVYWYQQSLDQGLQFLIQYYNGEERAKGNILERFSAQQFPDLHSELNLSSLELGDSALYFCASSPLLGANVLTFGAGSRLTVL.

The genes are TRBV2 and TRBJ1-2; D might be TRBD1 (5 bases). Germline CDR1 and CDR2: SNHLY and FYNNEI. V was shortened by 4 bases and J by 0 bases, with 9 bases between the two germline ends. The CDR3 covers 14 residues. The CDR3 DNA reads TGTGCCAGCAGTGCCGGGACCGCTAACTATGGCTACACCTTC. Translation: CASSAGTANYGYTF.

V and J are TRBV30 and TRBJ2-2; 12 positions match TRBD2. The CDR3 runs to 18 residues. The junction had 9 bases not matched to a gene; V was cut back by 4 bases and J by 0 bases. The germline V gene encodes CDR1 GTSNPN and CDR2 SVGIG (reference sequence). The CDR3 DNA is TGTGCCTGGACGCCGGGACTAGCGGGTCACGCGAACACCGGGGAGCTGTTTTTT. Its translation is CAWTPGLAGHANTGELFF.

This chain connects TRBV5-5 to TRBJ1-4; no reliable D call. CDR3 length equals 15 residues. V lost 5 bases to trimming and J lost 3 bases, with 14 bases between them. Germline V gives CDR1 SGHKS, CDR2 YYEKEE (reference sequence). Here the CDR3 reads CASSLQLSANEKLFF. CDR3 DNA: TGTGCCAGCAGTCTACAATTGAGTGCTAATGAAAAACTGTTTTTT.

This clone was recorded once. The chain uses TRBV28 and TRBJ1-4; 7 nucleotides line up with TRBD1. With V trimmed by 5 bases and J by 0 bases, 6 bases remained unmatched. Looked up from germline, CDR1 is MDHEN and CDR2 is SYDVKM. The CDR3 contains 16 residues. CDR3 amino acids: CASSGGGQSTNEKLFF. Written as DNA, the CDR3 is TGTGCCAGCAGTGGGGGGGGACAGTCAACTAATGAAAAACTGTTTTTT.

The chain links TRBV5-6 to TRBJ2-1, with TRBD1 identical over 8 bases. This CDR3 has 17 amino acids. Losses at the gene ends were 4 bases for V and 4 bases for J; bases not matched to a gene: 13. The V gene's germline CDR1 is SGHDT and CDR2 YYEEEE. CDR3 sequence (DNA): TGTGCCAGCAGCAGTTTCCTACAGGGGGATAGGTACAATGAGCAGTTCTTC. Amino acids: CASSSFLQGDRYNEQFF.

CDR3 in amino acids: CASSWTGVNYGYTF. The CDR3 DNA reads TGTGCCAGCAGCTGGACAGGGGTTAACTATGGCTACACCTTC. The chain employs TRBV5-6 and TRBJ1-2, with TRBD1 matching 9 bases. Germline values: CDR1 SGHDT, CDR2 YYEEEE. The junction had 1 base not matched to a gene; V was cut back by 3 bases and J by 1 base. CDR3 size: 14 residues.

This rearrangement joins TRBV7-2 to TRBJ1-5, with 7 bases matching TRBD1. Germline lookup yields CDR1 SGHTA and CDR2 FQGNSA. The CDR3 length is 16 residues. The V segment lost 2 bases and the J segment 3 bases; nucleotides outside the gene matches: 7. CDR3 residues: CASSLHGRGNNQPQHF. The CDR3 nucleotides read TGTGCCAGCAGCTTACATGGCAGGGGGAACAATCAGCCCCAGCATTTT.

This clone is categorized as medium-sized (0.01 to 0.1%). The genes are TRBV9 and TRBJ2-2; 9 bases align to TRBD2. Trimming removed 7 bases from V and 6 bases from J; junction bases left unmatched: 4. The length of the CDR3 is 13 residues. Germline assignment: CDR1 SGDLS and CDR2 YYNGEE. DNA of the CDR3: TGTGCCAGCGGACTAGCGAATCCCGGGGAGCTGTTTTTT. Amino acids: CASGLANPGELFF.